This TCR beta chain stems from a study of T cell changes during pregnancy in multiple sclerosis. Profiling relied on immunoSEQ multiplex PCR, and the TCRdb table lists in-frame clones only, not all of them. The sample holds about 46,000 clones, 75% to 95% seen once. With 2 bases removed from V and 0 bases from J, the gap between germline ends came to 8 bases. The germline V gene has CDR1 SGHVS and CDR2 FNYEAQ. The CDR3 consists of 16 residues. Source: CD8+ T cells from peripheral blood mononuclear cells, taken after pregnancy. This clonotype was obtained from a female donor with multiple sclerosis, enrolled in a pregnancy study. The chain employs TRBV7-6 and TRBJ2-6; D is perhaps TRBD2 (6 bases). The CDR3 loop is CASSLFGGSGANVLTF. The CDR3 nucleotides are TGTGCCAGCAGCTTATTCGGGGGCTCTGGGGCCAACGTCCTGACTTTC.